This record looks at one TCR beta chain sequence and its context. Its matching antigen is unknown. Primers: 60 Vbeta forward and 13 Jbeta reverse. Produced via immunoSEQ multiplex PCR; TCRdb's table is partial and in-frame only. The sample lists about 110,000 clones; almost 75% were seen once. Trimming removed 0 bases from V and 4 bases from J, with 9 bases in between. Germline V gives CDR1 KGHSH, CDR2 LQKENI. The CDR3 has 15 residues. This sample was taken from a study of cytomegalovirus exposure and HLA in healthy donors. Across the whole study: Approximately 180 million T cells yielded roughly 120 million unique TCR beta sequences in earlier analysis.

Study-wide findings and caveats: TCR beta sequences reportedly predicted the HLA-A and HLA-B alleles of most subjects accurately. TCR association rates varied by HLA locus in a later analysis, with DRB1 highest and HLA-C lowest.

The genes are TRBV18 and TRBJ2-2; maybe TRBD1 (6 bases). The sample taken for sequencing was PBMCs. The sequence was collected from a man aged 40-50 years in good health and CMV-seronegative. CDR3: CASSPPSRGTGELFF. DNA for the CDR3: TGTGCCAGCTCACCACCGAGCAGGGGCACCGGGGAGCTGTTTTTT.